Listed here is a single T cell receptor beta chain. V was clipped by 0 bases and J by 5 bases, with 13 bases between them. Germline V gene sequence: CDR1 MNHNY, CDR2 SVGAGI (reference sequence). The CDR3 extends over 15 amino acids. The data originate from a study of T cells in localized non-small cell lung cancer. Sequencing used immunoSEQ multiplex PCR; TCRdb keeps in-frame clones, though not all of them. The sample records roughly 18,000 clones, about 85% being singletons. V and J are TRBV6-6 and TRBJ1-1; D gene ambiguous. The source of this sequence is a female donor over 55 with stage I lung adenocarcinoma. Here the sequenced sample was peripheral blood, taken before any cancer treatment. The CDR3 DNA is TGTGCCAGCAGTTACTCGGTAGGGAGCGGGACTGAAGCTTTCTTT. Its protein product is CASSYSVGSGTEAFF.